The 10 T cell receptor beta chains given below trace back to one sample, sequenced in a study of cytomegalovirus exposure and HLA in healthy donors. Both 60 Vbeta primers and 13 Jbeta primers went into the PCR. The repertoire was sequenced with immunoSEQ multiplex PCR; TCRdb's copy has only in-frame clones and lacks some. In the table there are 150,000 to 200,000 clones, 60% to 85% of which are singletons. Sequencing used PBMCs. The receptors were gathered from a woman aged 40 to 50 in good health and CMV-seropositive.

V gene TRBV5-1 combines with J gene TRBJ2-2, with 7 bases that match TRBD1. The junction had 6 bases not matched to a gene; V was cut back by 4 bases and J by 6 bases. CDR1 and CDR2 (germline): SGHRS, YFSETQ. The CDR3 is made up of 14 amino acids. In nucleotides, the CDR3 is TGCGCCAGCAGCCTGACAGGGAAGGCCGGGGAGCTGTTTTTT. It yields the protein CASSLTGKAGELFF.

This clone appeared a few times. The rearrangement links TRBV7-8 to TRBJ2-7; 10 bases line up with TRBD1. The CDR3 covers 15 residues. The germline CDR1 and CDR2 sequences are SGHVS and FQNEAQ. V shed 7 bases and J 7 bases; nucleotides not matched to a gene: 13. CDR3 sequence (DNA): TGTGCCAGCACCCCCGGGACAGGGGACTACGGGGAGCAGTACTTC. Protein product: CASTPGTGDYGEQYF.

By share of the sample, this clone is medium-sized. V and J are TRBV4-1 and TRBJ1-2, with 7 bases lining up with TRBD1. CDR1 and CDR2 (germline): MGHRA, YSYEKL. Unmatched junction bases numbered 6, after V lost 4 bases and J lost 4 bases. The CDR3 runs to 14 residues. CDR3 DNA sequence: TGCGCCAGCAGCCCGGACAGGATCCTCTATGGCTACACCTTC. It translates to CASSPDRILYGYTF.

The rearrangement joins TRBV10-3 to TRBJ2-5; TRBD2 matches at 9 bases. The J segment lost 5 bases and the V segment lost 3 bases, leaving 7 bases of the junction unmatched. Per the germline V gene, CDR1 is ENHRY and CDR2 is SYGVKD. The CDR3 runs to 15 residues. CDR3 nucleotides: TGTGCCATCAGTGATGGAGGACTAGCGATGGAGACCCAGTACTTC. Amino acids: CAISDGGLAMETQYF.

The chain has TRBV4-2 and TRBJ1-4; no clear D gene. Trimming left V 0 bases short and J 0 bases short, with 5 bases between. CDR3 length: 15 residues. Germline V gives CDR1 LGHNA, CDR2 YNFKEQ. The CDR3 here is CASSQEAATNEKLFF. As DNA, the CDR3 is TGTGCCAGCAGCCAAGAGGCTGCAACTAATGAAAAACTGTTTTTT.

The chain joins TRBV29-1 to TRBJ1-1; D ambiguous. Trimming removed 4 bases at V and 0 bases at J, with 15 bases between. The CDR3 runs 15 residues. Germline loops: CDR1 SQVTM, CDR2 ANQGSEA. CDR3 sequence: CSVGLRADMNTEAFF. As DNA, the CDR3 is TGCAGCGTTGGGTTGAGGGCCGACATGAACACTGAAGCTTTCTTT.

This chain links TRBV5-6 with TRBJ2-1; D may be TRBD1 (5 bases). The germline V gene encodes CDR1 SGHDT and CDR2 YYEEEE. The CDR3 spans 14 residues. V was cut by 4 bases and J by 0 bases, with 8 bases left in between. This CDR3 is CASSPTGSYNEQFF. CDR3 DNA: TGTGCCAGCAGCCCTACAGGCTCCTACAATGAGCAGTTCTTC.

CDR3 nucleotides: TGTGCCAGCAGCTCATCCGGGACAGGGGAGTTCTATGAGCAGTTCTTC. Protein sequence: CASSSSGTGEFYEQFF. The chain carries TRBV5-4 and TRBJ2-1, with 10 bases lining up with TRBD1. The V gene end was trimmed by 3 bases and the J gene end by 8 bases; junction bases not matched to a gene: 11. Germline V gene sequence: CDR1 SGHNT, CDR2 YYREEE (reference sequence). This CDR3 contains 16 residues.

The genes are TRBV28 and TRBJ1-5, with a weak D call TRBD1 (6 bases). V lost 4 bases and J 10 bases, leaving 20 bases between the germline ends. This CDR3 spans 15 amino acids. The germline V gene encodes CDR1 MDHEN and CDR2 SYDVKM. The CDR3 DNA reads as TGTGCCAGCAGTTCCTGGGGGCTCTCCGAATCTCCCCAGCATTTT. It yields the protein CASSSWGLSESPQHF.

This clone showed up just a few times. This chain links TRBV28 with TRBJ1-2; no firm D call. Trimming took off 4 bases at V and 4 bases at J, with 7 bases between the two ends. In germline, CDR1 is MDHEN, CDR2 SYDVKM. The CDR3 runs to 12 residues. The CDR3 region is CASSSSIYGYTF. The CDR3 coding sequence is TGTGCCAGCAGTTCCAGTATCTATGGCTACACCTTC.